These 23 T cell receptor beta chains were all obtained from the same sample, sequenced in a study of STAT3 mutations in large granular lymphocyte leukemia. Study observations and caveats: Every T-cell large granular lymphocyte leukemia patient had at least one immunodominant TCR beta clonotype.

No antigen is known for these receptors. Data came from immunoSEQ multiplex PCR; TCRdb stores just in-frame clones and leaves some out. The sample yields 20,000 or so clones, about 92% seen once. Sample: peripheral blood mononuclear cells. These receptors all come from a man in his sixties with T-cell large granular lymphocyte leukemia. Some clones in this sample may be carry-over from other donors' samples.

The chain has TRBV5-1 and TRBJ2-3; D gene ambiguous. The germline V gene has CDR1 SGHRS and CDR2 YFSETQ. The CDR3 spans 16 residues. V was cut by 3 bases and J by 0 bases, with 14 bases left in between. The CDR3 spells CASSSLETSSTDTQYF. In DNA form, the CDR3 reads TGCGCCAGCAGCTCTTTAGAAACTTCTAGCACAGATACGCAGTATTTT. Together with reference TRBV5-1 and TRBJ2-3, the CDR3 gives the full variable domain: KAGVTQTPRYLIKTRGQQVTLSCSPISGHRSVSWYQQTPGQGLQFLFEYFSETQRNKGNFPGRFSGRQFSNSRSEMNVSTLELGDSALYLCASSSLETSSTDTQYFGPGTRLTVL.

V and J are TRBV5-1 and TRBJ1-1; D perhaps matches TRBD1 (5 bases). The CDR3 extends over 14 amino acids. CDR1 and CDR2 from the germline V gene are SGHRS and YFSETQ. V was pared by 7 bases and J by 3 bases, with 16 bases between. The CDR3 loop reads CASALGGDYTEAFF. CDR3 sequence (DNA): TGCGCCAGCGCTCTCGGGGGGGATTACACTGAAGCTTTCTTT.

The chain joins TRBV11-2 to TRBJ2-3; D remains ambiguous. With 0 bases removed from V and 1 base from J, the gap between germline ends came to 8 bases. Looked up from germline, CDR1 is SGHAT and CDR2 is FQNNGV. The CDR3 extends over 15 amino acids. The CDR3: CASSLDGYGTDTQYF. In nucleotides, the CDR3 is TGTGCCAGCAGCTTAGACGGATACGGCACAGATACGCAGTATTTT.

V usage is TRBV6-1 and J usage is TRBJ2-1; maybe TRBD2 (5 bases). Germline V lookup: CDR1 MNHNS, CDR2 SASEGT. Trimming shortened V by 7 bases and J by 11 bases, and 12 bases separated the two germline ends. The CDR3 contains 11 residues. CDR3 in DNA: TGTGCCAGCAATGGACTTCCCAAGCAGTTCTTC. This encodes CASNGLPKQFF.

This clone was picked up one time. The chain is built from TRBV14 and TRBJ2-5; the match to TRBD2 covers 12 bases. Germline lookup yields CDR1 SGHDN and CDR2 FVKESK. The CDR3 is made up of 15 amino acids. Trimming removed 8 bases from V and 1 base from J; junction bases left unmatched: 5. DNA for the CDR3: TGTGCCAGCGCCGGGACTAGCGGGTCCCAAGAGACCCAGTACTTC. Encoded protein: CASAGTSGSQETQYF.

The rearrangement joins TRBV29-1 to TRBJ2-3, with TRBD2 matching 10 bases. The CDR3 sequence is 20 residues long. V trimming: 0 bases; J trimming: 1 base; junction bases outside the gene matches: 16. Germline CDR1 is SQVTM and CDR2 is ANQGSEA. The CDR3 DNA is TGCAGCGTTGAAGATCCCCAGATAGCGGGAGGACTTCGGCGCACAGATACGCAGTATTTT. It encodes CSVEDPQIAGGLRRTDTQYF.

This clone was observed once. This chain joins TRBV5-1 and TRBJ1-5, with TRBD1 matching over 8 bases. The CDR3 has 14 residues. J gave up 6 bases and V 4 bases, and 6 bases lay outside the gene matches. Looked up from germline, CDR1 is SGHRS and CDR2 is YFSETQ. This chain's CDR3 is CASSQTGEGQPQHF. CDR3 DNA: TGCGCCAGCAGCCAGACAGGGGAGGGTCAGCCCCAGCATTTT.

The chain couples TRBV6-6 to TRBJ2-1; D gene unclear. The germline V gene encodes CDR1 MNHNY and CDR2 SVGAGI (reference sequence). V shed 2 bases and J shed 6 bases, with 8 bases lying between them. The CDR3 has 13 amino acids. CDR3 in DNA: TGTGCCAGCAGTTACGGTCCCCGCAATGAGCAGTTCTTC. Translated, it gives CASSYGPRNEQFF.

The chain couples TRBV5-4 to TRBJ2-7; no definite D call. CDR1 is SGHNT, CDR2 YYREEE, per germline (reference sequence). This CDR3 is 13 amino acids long. Trimming removed 2 bases from V and 5 bases from J, with 11 bases in between. CDR3 region: CASSFPSRNEQYF. The CDR3 coding sequence is TGTGCCAGCAGCTTCCCCTCGAGGAACGAGCAGTACTTC.

The gene calls are TRBV12-5 and TRBJ2-7, with a possible D match to TRBD1 (5 bases). Trimming cost V 2 bases and J 2 bases, with 16 bases left between them. This CDR3 is 16 amino acids long. Germline V gene lookup returns CDR1 LGHNT and CDR2 FRNRAP. The CDR3 DNA reads as TGTGCTAGTGGTTTGCCACAAGGGGCACGGACCTACGAGCAGTACTTC. This gives the protein CASGLPQGARTYEQYF.

For the CDR3, the DNA is TGTGCCAGCAAAACCGGGATCAGAAAAGAGACCCAGTACTTC. Translating it yields CASKTGIRKETQYF. The V and J genes are TRBV6-1 and TRBJ2-5, with a possible D match to TRBD2 (5 bases). The V gene lost 7 bases and the J gene lost 3 bases, with 15 bases spanning the gap. The CDR3 has 14 amino acids. Germline V lookup: CDR1 MNHNS, CDR2 SASEGT.

This clone was found a few times. The rearrangement links TRBV7-9 to TRBJ2-1, with TRBD2 identical over 10 bases. J gave up 3 bases and V 0 bases, and 2 bases lay outside the gene matches. Germline V gene sequence: CDR1 SEHNR, CDR2 FQNEAQ (reference sequence). The CDR3 totals 16 residues. The CDR3 loop reads CASSLALAGVYNEQFF. The CDR3 region has the DNA TGTGCCAGCAGCTTAGCGCTAGCGGGAGTCTACAATGAGCAGTTCTTC.

This clone has a single count. The gene calls are TRBV4-3 and TRBJ2-5; no firm D call. The V gene lost 0 bases and the J gene lost 4 bases, with 18 bases spanning the gap. Germline assignment: CDR1 LGHNA and CDR2 YSLEER. This CDR3 has 17 amino acids. The CDR3 sequence is CASSQEGTLGLGETQYF. CDR3 bases: TGCGCCAGCAGCCAAGAGGGCACCCTAGGGTTAGGAGAGACCCAGTACTTC.

V gene TRBV14 combines with J gene TRBJ2-2, with 15 bases fitting TRBD2. V lost 1 base and J lost 6; bases outside the gene matches: 3. Looked up from germline, CDR1 is SGHDN and CDR2 is FVKESK. The CDR3 spans 17 residues. For the CDR3, the DNA is TGTGCCAGCAGCCAAGCAAGGACTAGCGGGAGGGCCGGGGAGCTGTTTTTT. Translated: CASSQARTSGRAGELFF.

The V gene is TRBV18, the J gene TRBJ1-6; the match to TRBD1 covers 7 bases. The germline gives CDR1 KGHSH, CDR2 LQKENI. The CDR3 has 15 residues. J gave up 10 bases and V 3 bases, and 9 bases lay outside the gene matches. This CDR3 reads CASSPREGGMSPLHF. The CDR3 coding sequence is TGTGCCAGCTCACCCCGGGAAGGGGGCATGTCACCCCTCCACTTT.

This clone has only one observation. This chain's CDR3 is CASSLQGAGTNEKLFF. As DNA, the CDR3 is TGTGCCAGCAGCTTACAGGGGGCTGGAACTAATGAAAAACTGTTTTTT. The chain employs TRBV7-6 and TRBJ1-4, with 8 bases that match TRBD1. Unmatched junction bases numbered 3, after V lost 2 bases and J lost 1 base. Germline CDR1 reads SGHVS; CDR2 reads FNYEAQ. The CDR3 has 16 residues.

J is TRBJ2-2 and V is TRBV18; D remains unclear. Trimming pared 0 bases from V and 14 bases from J, leaving 19 bases between. The CDR3 totals 15 residues. Germline CDR1 is KGHSH and CDR2 is LQKENI. CDR3 in amino acids: CASSPPSSSGGTLFF. DNA of the CDR3: TGTGCCAGCTCACCACCGTCTTCCTCAGGCGGTACTCTGTTTTTT.

V and J are TRBV10-3 and TRBJ2-3; 7 bases are a match to TRBD2. V was pared by 6 bases and J by 0 bases, with 6 bases of the junction left unmatched. Germline V CDR1 and CDR2: ENHRY, SYGVKD. CDR3 length: 15 residues. The CDR3 DNA follows: TGTGCCATCAGGGGGAGGGGAATGAGCACAGATACGCAGTATTTT. This gives the protein CAIRGRGMSTDTQYF.

The rearrangement links TRBV7-9 to TRBJ2-1; 7 nucleotides agree with TRBD1. Unmatched junction bases numbered 10, after V lost 5 bases and J lost 9 bases. Per germline, CDR1 SEHNR and CDR2 FQNEAQ (reference sequence). CDR3 length: 14 amino acids. The CDR3 DNA sequence: TGTGCCAGCAGCGAACTGACAGGGCAGGGTGAGCAGTTCTTC. Residues: CASSELTGQGEQFF.

This rearrangement joins TRBV10-3 to TRBJ1-5; D may be TRBD1 (6 bases). CDR3 size: 12 residues. The V gene's germline CDR1 is ENHRY and CDR2 SYGVKD. Trimming took off 4 bases at V and 5 bases at J, with 6 bases between the two ends. The CDR3 sequence: CAISGTDQPQHF. The CDR3 nucleotides are TGTGCCATCAGTGGGACAGATCAGCCCCAGCATTTT.

This clone turned up a few times. The V and J genes are TRBV18 and TRBJ2-7, with 13 bases identical to TRBD2. Losses at the gene ends were 4 bases for V and 12 bases for J; bases not matched to a gene: 6. The germline gives CDR1 KGHSH, CDR2 LQKENI. There are 13 residues in the CDR3. In nucleotides, the CDR3 is TGTGCCAGCTCACAAGGACTAGCGGGAGTGTTGTACTTC. Residues: CASSQGLAGVLYF. Complete variable domain (other parts from reference TRBV18 and TRBJ2-7): NAGVMQNPRHLVRRRGQEARLRCSPMKGHSHVYWYRQLPEEGLKFMVYLQKENIIDESGMPKERFSAEFPKEGPSILRIQQVVRGDSAAYFCASSQGLAGVLYFGPGTRLTVT.

The chain combines TRBV5-1 with TRBJ2-5, with a weak D call TRBD1 (7 bases). Trimming removed 4 bases at V and 5 bases at J, with 15 bases between. The CDR3 totals 14 residues. Germline assignment: CDR1 SGHRS and CDR2 YFSETQ. The chain's CDR3 is CASSGRLGGETQYF. In DNA, the CDR3 is TGCGCCAGCAGCGGTAGACTAGGGGGCGAGACCCAGTACTTC. Based on the CDR3 plus reference TRBV5-1 and TRBJ2-5, the full variable domain is KAGVTQTPRYLIKTRGQQVTLSCSPISGHRSVSWYQQTPGQGLQFLFEYFSETQRNKGNFPGRFSGRQFSNSRSEMNVSTLELGDSALYLCASSGRLGGETQYFGPGTRLLVL.

The chain employs TRBV27 and TRBJ2-2; 10 positions agree with TRBD1. CDR1 MNHEY and CDR2 SMNVEV come from the germline V gene (reference sequence). This CDR3 has 17 residues. After removal of 6 bases from V and 7 bases from J, the junction contained 14 bases not matched to a gene. The DNA of the CDR3 is TGTGCCAGCAGAGATGCGGGACAGGGGATTTTCGGCGGGGAGCTGTTTTTT. This encodes CASRDAGQGIFGGELFF.